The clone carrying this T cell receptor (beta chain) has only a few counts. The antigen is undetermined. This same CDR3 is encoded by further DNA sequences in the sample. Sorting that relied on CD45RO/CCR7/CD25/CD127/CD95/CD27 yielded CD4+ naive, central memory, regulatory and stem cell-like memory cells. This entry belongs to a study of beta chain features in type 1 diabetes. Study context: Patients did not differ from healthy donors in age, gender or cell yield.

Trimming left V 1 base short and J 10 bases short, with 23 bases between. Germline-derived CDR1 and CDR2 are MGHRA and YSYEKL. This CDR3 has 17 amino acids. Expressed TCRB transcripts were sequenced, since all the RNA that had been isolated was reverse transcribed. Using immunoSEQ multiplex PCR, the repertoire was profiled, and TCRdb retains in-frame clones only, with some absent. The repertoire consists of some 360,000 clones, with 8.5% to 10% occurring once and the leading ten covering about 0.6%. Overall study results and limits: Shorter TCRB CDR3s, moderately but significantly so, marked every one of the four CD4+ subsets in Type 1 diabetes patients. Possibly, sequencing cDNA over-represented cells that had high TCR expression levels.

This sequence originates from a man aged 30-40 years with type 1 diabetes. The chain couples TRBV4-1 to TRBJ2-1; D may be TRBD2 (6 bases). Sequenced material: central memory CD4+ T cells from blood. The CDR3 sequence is CASSQGMATRALGEQFF. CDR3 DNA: TGCGCCAGCAGCCAAGGAATGGCGACTAGGGCCCTAGGGGAGCAGTTCTTC.